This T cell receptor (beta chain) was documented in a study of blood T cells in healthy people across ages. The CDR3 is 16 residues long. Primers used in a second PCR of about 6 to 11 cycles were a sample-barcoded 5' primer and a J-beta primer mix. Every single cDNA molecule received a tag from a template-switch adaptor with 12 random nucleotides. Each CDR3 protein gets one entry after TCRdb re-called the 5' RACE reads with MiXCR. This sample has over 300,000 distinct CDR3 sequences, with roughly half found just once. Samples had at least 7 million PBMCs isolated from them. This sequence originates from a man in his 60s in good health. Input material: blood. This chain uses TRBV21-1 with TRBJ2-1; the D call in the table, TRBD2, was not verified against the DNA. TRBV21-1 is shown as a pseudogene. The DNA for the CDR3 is TGTGCCAGCAGCAAAGTGCCTAGCGGTTCCTACAATGAGCAGTTCTTC. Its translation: CASSKVPSGSYNEQFF.